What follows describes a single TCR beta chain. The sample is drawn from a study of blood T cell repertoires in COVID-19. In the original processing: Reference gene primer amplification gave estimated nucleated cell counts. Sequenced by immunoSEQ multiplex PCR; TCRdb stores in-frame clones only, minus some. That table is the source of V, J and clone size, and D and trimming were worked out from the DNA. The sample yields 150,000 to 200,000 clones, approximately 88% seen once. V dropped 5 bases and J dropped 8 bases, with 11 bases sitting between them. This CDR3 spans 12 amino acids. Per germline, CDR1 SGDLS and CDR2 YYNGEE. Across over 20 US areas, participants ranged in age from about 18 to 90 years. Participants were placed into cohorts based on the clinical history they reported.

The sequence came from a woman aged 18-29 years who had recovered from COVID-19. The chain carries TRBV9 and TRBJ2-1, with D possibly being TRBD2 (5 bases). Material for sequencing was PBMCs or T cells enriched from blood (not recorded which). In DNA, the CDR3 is TGTGCCAGCAGGGACCTCGGGGATGAGCAGTTCTTC. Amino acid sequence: CASRDLGDEQFF.